One and the same sample provided the 25 T cell receptor beta chains below, sequenced in a study of cytomegalovirus exposure and HLA in healthy donors. It was with 60 Vbeta and 13 Jbeta primers that the PCR ran. This table comes from immunoSEQ multiplex PCR, and its TCRdb copy is limited to in-frame clones, with some not included. The table shows some 78,000 clones, with approximately 80% occurring only once. The specimen was PBMCs. These TCRs come from a woman between 50 and 59 years old in good health and CMV-seropositive.

This chain connects TRBV29-1 to TRBJ2-5; TRBD2 aligns across 11 bases. The J segment lost 6 bases and the V segment lost 2 bases, leaving 2 bases of the junction unmatched. Germline CDR1 reads SQVTM; CDR2 reads ANQGSEA. This CDR3 has 13 amino acids. The CDR3 here is CSVERLAGKTQYF. DNA for the CDR3: TGCAGCGTTGAAAGACTAGCGGGAAAGACCCAGTACTTC.

The chain recombines TRBV4-1 with TRBJ2-3; TRBD2 aligns across 7 bases. The CDR3 is 14 amino acids. CDR1 and CDR2 from the germline V gene are MGHRA and YSYEKL. V shed 2 bases, J shed 2 bases, and the junction held 1 base outside the gene matches. In DNA, the CDR3 is TGCGCCAGCAGCCAAAGCGGGGTCACAGATACGCAGTATTTT. Residues: CASSQSGVTDTQYF.

The chain carries TRBV27 and TRBJ2-7; D unresolved. V lost 7 bases to trimming and J lost 4 bases, with 11 bases between them. Germline lookup yields CDR1 MNHEY and CDR2 SMNVEV (reference sequence). The CDR3 loop spans 12 amino acids. The DNA of the CDR3 is TGTGCCAGCACCCTAGTTGCATACGAGCAGTACGTC. Translating gives CASTLVAYEQYV.

The V call is TRBV6-4, the J call TRBJ2-5; the match to TRBD1 covers 7 bases. The DNA end is more similar to TRBJ2-7, so the J call may be wrong. Germline V gene sequence: CDR1 MRHNA, CDR2 SNTAGT. This CDR3 is 15 amino acids long. CDR3 loop: CASKSVHRGAYEQYF. The CDR3 DNA sequence: TGTGCCAGCAAATCGGTGCACAGGGGAGCCTACGAGCAGTACTTC.

CDR3 amino acids: CASSLEGLAGALRETQYF. Written as DNA, the CDR3 is TGCGCCAGCAGCTTGGAAGGACTAGCGGGGGCCCTACGAGAGACCCAGTACTTC. V gene TRBV5-1 combines with J gene TRBJ2-5; 13 nucleotides agree with TRBD2. The CDR3 sequence is 18 residues long. V shed 0 bases, J shed 4 bases, and the junction held 9 bases outside the gene matches. Germline values: CDR1 SGHRS, CDR2 YFSETQ.

The chain recombines TRBV13 with TRBJ1-1, with 7 bases aligning to TRBD1. The CDR3 contains 14 residues. J lost 3 bases, V lost 4 bases, and 5 bases had no gene match. Per germline, CDR1 PRHDT and CDR2 FYEKMQ (reference sequence). The CDR3 spells CASSWGQGDTEAFF. CDR3 bases: TGTGCCAGCAGCTGGGGGCAGGGGGACACTGAAGCTTTCTTT.

The V and J genes are TRBV5-4 and TRBJ2-7; D possibly corresponds to TRBD2 (6 bases). The CDR3 runs to 14 residues. V was trimmed by 5 bases and J by 0 bases, leaving 12 bases between them. Germline lookup yields CDR1 SGHNT and CDR2 YYREEE (reference sequence). The CDR3, as DNA: TGTGCCAGCAGGGCTAGCGTTCCCTCCTACGAGCAGTACGTC. Its translation is CASRASVPSYEQYV.

V is TRBV5-1 and J is TRBJ2-5; D perhaps matches TRBD2 (6 bases). The J call may be faulty, since TRBJ2-7 better matches the DNA end. The CDR3 consists of 11 residues. Looked up from germline, CDR1 is SGHRS and CDR2 is YFSETQ. Here the CDR3 reads CASSWGGEQYF. The CDR3 DNA sequence: TGCGCCAGCAGCTGGGGAGGCGAGCAGTACTTC.

This clone turned up a few times. V is TRBV7-9 and J is TRBJ1-1; no firm D call. V was cut by 10 bases and J by 1 base, with 10 bases left in between. Germline V gene sequence: CDR1 SEHNR, CDR2 FQNEAQ (reference sequence). This CDR3 contains 12 residues. The CDR3 is CATKRENTEAFF. CDR3 DNA: TGTGCCACCAAGCGGGAGAACACTGAAGCTTTCTTT.

The chain links TRBV2 to TRBJ2-3; 7 nucleotides match TRBD2. The CDR3 spans 15 residues. Germline V lookup: CDR1 SNHLY, CDR2 FYNNEI. J gave up 7 bases and V 3 bases, and 10 bases lay outside the gene matches. The CDR3 here is CASSDRRGWFNTQYF. The DNA of the CDR3 is TGTGCCAGCAGTGACCGGCGGGGGTGGTTTAATACGCAGTATTTT.

The chain combines TRBV5-4 with TRBJ1-1, with TRBD1 matching 8 bases. The germline V gene has CDR1 SGHNT and CDR2 YYREEE (reference sequence). Unmatched junction bases numbered 5, after V lost 3 bases and J lost 4 bases. CDR3 length equals 14 residues. In DNA form, the CDR3 reads TGTGCCAGCAGCTCAGCCGGGACAGGCACTGAAGCTTTCTTT. Its translation: CASSSAGTGTEAFF. Variable domain in full (rest from reference TRBV5-4 and TRBJ1-1): ETGVTQSPTHLIKTRGQQVTLRCSSQSGHNTVSWYQQALGQGPQFIFQYYREEENGRGNFPPRFSGLQFPNYSSELNVNALELDDSALYLCASSSAGTGTEAFFGQGTRLTVV.

This clone was counted once. The chain recombines TRBV28 with TRBJ1-2; weak D call: TRBD1 (6 bases). Germline loops: CDR1 MDHEN, CDR2 SYDVKM. The CDR3 contains 13 residues. Between the trimmed V and J ends, which lost 5 bases and 5 bases, there was a span of 12 bases. CDR3 region: CASSRFQGYGYTF. CDR3 DNA sequence: TGTGCCAGCAGTAGGTTTCAGGGGTATGGCTACACCTTC.

This chain links TRBV6-5 with TRBJ2-2; the D gene is possibly TRBD2 (6 bases). Germline V gives CDR1 MNHEY, CDR2 SVGAGI. The CDR3 extends over 15 amino acids. The V and J ends lost 11 bases and 2 bases respectively, with 18 bases between them. The CDR3: CALGGEIRNTGELFF. The DNA of the CDR3 is TGTGCCCTAGGAGGGGAAATTCGAAACACCGGGGAGCTGTTTTTT.

The chain uses TRBV6-1 and TRBJ1-5; no clear D gene. CDR3 length: 15 amino acids. The V end lost 7 bases, the J end lost 0 bases, and 13 bases lay between the germline ends. Germline V gives CDR1 MNHNS, CDR2 SASEGT. The CDR3 DNA is TGTGCCAGCATTCTACAGATGGATAGCAATCAGCCCCAGCATTTT. This codes for CASILQMDSNQPQHF.

V is TRBV7-9 and J is TRBJ2-7, with 12 bases aligning to TRBD1. CDR1 is SEHNR and CDR2 is FQNEAQ in the germline V gene (reference sequence). This CDR3 has 14 residues. V shed 4 bases and J 9 bases; nucleotides not matched to a gene: 7. The CDR3 spells CASSSGQGANRQYF. CDR3 in DNA: TGTGCCAGCAGCTCGGGACAGGGGGCAAATCGGCAGTACTTC. The entire variable domain, with the rest obtained from reference TRBV7-9 and TRBJ2-7, is as follows: DTGVSQNPRHKITKRGQNVTFRCDPISEHNRLYWYRQTLGQGPEFLTYFQNEAQLEKSRLLSDRFSAERPKGSFSTLEIQRTEQGDSAMYLCASSSGQGANRQYFGPGTRLTVT.

CDR3 in amino acids: CASSHPLAGKDGYTF. The CDR3 DNA follows: TGTGCCAGCAGCCACCCGCTTGCGGGGAAGGATGGCTACACCTTC. The chain uses TRBV2 and TRBJ1-2, with D uncertain. Germline loops: CDR1 SNHLY, CDR2 FYNNEI. The CDR3 extends over 15 amino acids. Deletions cut 6 bases from V and 6 bases from J, with 20 bases between.

The chain couples TRBV19 to TRBJ1-2, with TRBD1 identical over 7 bases. This CDR3 contains 15 residues. Germline CDR1 is LNHDA and CDR2 is SQIVND (reference sequence). V lost 5 bases and J lost 4; bases outside the gene matches: 10. CDR3: CASSSLWRDSYGYTF. CDR3 nucleotides: TGTGCCAGTAGTTCACTCTGGCGGGACAGCTATGGCTACACCTTC.

The V call is TRBV4-3, the J call TRBJ2-2; D is possibly TRBD1 (5 bases). CDR1 is LGHNA and CDR2 is YSLEER in the germline V gene. The CDR3 contains 15 residues. Trimming pared 3 bases from V and 5 bases from J, leaving 13 bases between. CDR3: CASSHLRTTTGELFF. CDR3 bases: TGCGCCAGCAGCCATCTGAGGACAACGACCGGGGAGCTGTTTTTT.

CDR3 region: CASSEGQVPNQPQHF. The CDR3, as DNA: TGTGCCAGCAGTGAAGGGCAGGTCCCCAATCAGCCCCAGCATTTT. This chain uses TRBV6-1 with TRBJ1-5; D not certain. Trimming pared 1 base from V and 3 bases from J, leaving 10 bases between. CDR1 is MNHNS, CDR2 SASEGT, per germline. This CDR3 spans 15 amino acids.

This chain connects TRBV19 to TRBJ1-5; D gene unclear. This CDR3 comprises 17 residues. Germline V gene lookup returns CDR1 LNHDA and CDR2 SQIVND (reference sequence). V was trimmed by 0 bases and J by 2 bases, leaving 14 bases between them. The CDR3 bases are TGTGCCAGTAGTATAGATTGGGTTGGGAGAGGCAATCAGCCCCAGCATTTT. This gives the protein CASSIDWVGRGNQPQHF.

The J gene is TRBJ1-2, the V gene TRBV9; D ambiguous. Trimming shortened V by 3 bases and J by 0 bases, and 12 bases separated the two germline ends. Germline V CDR1 and CDR2: SGDLS, YYNGEE. The CDR3 is made up of 15 amino acids. CDR3 sequence: CASSGAMVSNYGYTF. DNA of the CDR3: TGTGCCAGCAGCGGGGCGATGGTCTCTAACTATGGCTACACCTTC.

The CDR3 coding sequence is TGTGCCACCAGCAGGGGCACGTGGGCAGGGCCAGGAAACACCATATATTTT. It translates to CATSRGTWAGPGNTIYF. The chain is built from TRBV15 and TRBJ1-3; TRBD1 is a possible D gene (5 bases). Trimming took 3 bases from V and 4 from J, leaving 19 bases between them. The CDR3 is 17 amino acids. Per germline, CDR1 LNHNV and CDR2 YYDKDF (reference sequence).

The chain recombines TRBV27 with TRBJ2-7; perhaps TRBD2 as D (5 bases). Germline CDR1 reads MNHEY; CDR2 reads SMNVEV (reference sequence). V was trimmed by 10 bases and J by 4 bases, leaving 17 bases between them. This CDR3 has 13 amino acids. The CDR3 sequence is CATAPGLGYEQYF. The DNA for the CDR3 is TGTGCCACCGCGCCAGGACTCGGGTACGAGCAGTACTTC.

V usage is TRBV5-6 and J usage is TRBJ2-7; D perhaps matches TRBD2 (5 bases). Looked up from germline, CDR1 is SGHDT and CDR2 is YYEEEE. Trimming removed 2 bases from V and 5 bases from J, with 8 bases in between. The CDR3 extends over 12 amino acids. DNA for the CDR3: TGTGCCAGCAGCTTCACGGGGAACGAGCAGTACTTC. Translation: CASSFTGNEQYF.

The count of this clone is one. This sequence joins TRBV5-8 and TRBJ1-4; no clear D gene. The germline V gene has CDR1 SGHTS and CDR2 YDEGEE. The V end was cut by 1 base, the J end by 8 bases, with 15 bases between. There are 15 residues in the CDR3. CDR3 coding DNA: TGTGCCAGCAGCTTGATCGGAAACAGTGAAGAAAAACTGTTTTTT. Translated, it gives CASSLIGNSEEKLFF. Variable domain in full (rest from reference TRBV5-8 and TRBJ1-4): EAGVTQSPTHLIKTRGQQATLRCSPISGHTSVYWYQQALGLGLQFLLWYDEGEERNRGNFPPRFSGRQFPNYSSELNVNALELEDSALYLCASSLIGNSEEKLFFGSGTQLSVL.